The present T cell receptor (beta chain) was sequenced within a study of blood T cells in healthy people across ages. The CDR3 consists of 14 residues. CDR1 and CDR2 (germline): KGHSH, LQKENI. Deletions cut 3 bases from V and 11 bases from J, with 19 bases between. Next came a second PCR, run for about 6 to 12 cycles, which used a sample-barcoded 5' primer along with a J-beta primer mix. From the 5' RACE reads, TCRdb called clonotypes with MiXCR, one entry per CDR3 protein. There are 980,000 or so distinct CDR3 sequences in the sample; around 49% occur only once, and about an eighth lies in the top ten.

The chain recombines TRBV18 with TRBJ2-5, with D tentatively TRBD1 or TRBD2 (5 bases each). The TCR sequence derives from a young man in good health. Sequencing was carried out using blood. The CDR3 nucleotides read TGTGCCAGCTCACCTGAGGGGTATCGGAATGAGCAGTACTTC. Its translation is CASSPEGYRNEQYF.